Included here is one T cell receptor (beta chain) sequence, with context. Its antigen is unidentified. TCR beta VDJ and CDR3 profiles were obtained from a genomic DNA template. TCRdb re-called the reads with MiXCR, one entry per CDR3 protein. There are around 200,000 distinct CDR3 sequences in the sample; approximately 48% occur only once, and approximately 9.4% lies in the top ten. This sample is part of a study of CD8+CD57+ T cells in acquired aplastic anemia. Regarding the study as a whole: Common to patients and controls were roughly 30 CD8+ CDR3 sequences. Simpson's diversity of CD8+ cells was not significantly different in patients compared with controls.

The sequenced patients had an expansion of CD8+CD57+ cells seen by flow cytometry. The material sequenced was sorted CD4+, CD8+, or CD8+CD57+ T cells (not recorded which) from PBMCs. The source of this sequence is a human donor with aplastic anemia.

CDR3 bases: TGCAGTGCCTACAAAGGGGTAAATTCACCCCTCCACTTT. Translated, it gives CSAYKGVNSPLHF. The chain recombines TRBV20-1 with TRBJ1-6, with D possibly TRBD1 on 5 matching bases. CDR3 size: 13 residues. V lost 6 bases to trimming and J lost 7 bases, with 13 bases between them. Germline CDR1 and CDR2: DFQATT and SNEGSKA (reference sequence).